These 7 T cell receptor beta chains came from one sample sequenced in a study of blood T cell repertoires in COVID-19. Data came from immunoSEQ multiplex PCR; TCRdb stores just in-frame clones and leaves some out. This sample has about 180,000 clones, with roughly 85% found just once. Sequencing was carried out using PBMCs or T cells enriched from blood (not recorded which). These receptors were collected from a man in his forties who had recovered from COVID-19.

The CDR3 sequence is CASSFGQKNSPLHF. DNA for the CDR3: TGTGCCAGCAGCTTCGGACAGAAAAATTCACCCCTCCACTTT. The chain uses TRBV5-6 and TRBJ1-6; possible D gene TRBD1, 6 bases. Trimming stripped 2 bases from V and 7 bases from J, with 10 bases between. The CDR3 is 14 residues long. CDR1 and CDR2 from the germline V gene are SGHDT and YYEEEE.

This sequence joins TRBV4-1 and TRBJ2-1; 7 nucleotides agree with TRBD2. CDR3 size: 15 residues. The trim removed 0 bases at V and 7 bases at J, leaving 6 bases unmatched. Germline lookup yields CDR1 MGHRA and CDR2 YSYEKL. Here the CDR3 reads CASSQDRASGNEQFF. CDR3 coding DNA: TGCGCCAGCAGCCAAGACAGGGCTAGCGGAAATGAGCAGTTCTTC.

V usage is TRBV16 and J usage is TRBJ2-1, with 9 nucleotides matching TRBD1. V trimming: 4 bases; J trimming: 0 bases; junction bases outside the gene matches: 13. The CDR3 is 19 residues long. Germline CDR1 KGHSY, CDR2 FQNENV. CDR3: CASSRRDREFPYSYNEQFF. CDR3 sequence (DNA): TGTGCCAGCAGCCGCCGGGACAGGGAATTCCCCTACTCCTACAATGAGCAGTTCTTC.

The chain recombines TRBV4-1 with TRBJ2-6; unclear D gene. The CDR3 has 15 amino acids. Between the trimmed V and J ends, which lost 1 base and 0 bases, there was a span of 4 bases. Germline V gene data show CDR1 as MGHRA and CDR2 as YSYEKL. For the CDR3, the DNA is TGCGCCAGCAGCCAAGCCATCTCTGGGGCCAACGTCCTGACTTTC. Protein sequence: CASSQAISGANVLTF.

This chain connects TRBV5-4 to TRBJ2-2, with D tentatively TRBD1 (5 bases). This CDR3 has 15 amino acids. Germline loops: CDR1 SGHNT, CDR2 YYREEE (reference sequence). Trimming left V 2 bases short and J 3 bases short, with 11 bases between. The CDR3 region has the DNA TGTGCCAGCAGCTTTCAGGGATCGTACACCGGGGAGCTGTTTTTT. This codes for CASSFQGSYTGELFF. The full variable domain, rest sourced from reference TRBV5-4 and TRBJ2-2, is ETGVTQSPTHLIKTRGQQVTLRCSSQSGHNTVSWYQQALGQGPQFIFQYYREEENGRGNFPPRFSGLQFPNYSSELNVNALELDDSALYLCASSFQGSYTGELFFGEGSRLTVL.

The rearrangement links TRBV18 to TRBJ1-2, with D perhaps matching TRBD1 (5 bases). There are 16 residues in the CDR3. Deletions cut 3 bases from V and 1 base from J, with 15 bases between. The germline V gene encodes CDR1 KGHSH and CDR2 LQKENI. The CDR3 loop reads CASSPPGLIDNYGYTF. The CDR3 coding sequence is TGTGCCAGCTCACCCCCAGGGCTCATCGATAACTATGGCTACACCTTC.

V is TRBV28 and J is TRBJ2-7; 9 nucleotides line up with TRBD1. Germline CDR1 MDHEN, CDR2 SYDVKM. V lost 1 base to trimming and J lost 5 bases; unmatched junction nucleotides: 9. This CDR3 comprises 16 residues. As DNA, the CDR3 is TGTGCCAGCAGTTTATCTTCGGGACAGGGCCGGAACGAGCAGTACTTC. It is translated as CASSLSSGQGRNEQYF.